The entry that follows covers one TCR beta chain sequence. Using its own MiXCR run on the 5' RACE reads, TCRdb lists one record per CDR3 protein. The table has about 720,000 distinct CDR3 sequences, 8.6% seen once; the top ten hold approximately 0.89%. This sample stems from a study of identical twins. The CDR3 contains 17 residues. J gave up 1 base and V 4 bases, and 7 bases lay outside the gene matches. Germline-derived CDR1 and CDR2 are SGHVS and FQNEAQ. The same specimen was also included in a second study, on yellow fever vaccine responses in identical twins.

The V and J genes are TRBV7-8 and TRBJ2-2; the match to TRBD1 covers 9 bases. This sequence was found in a woman aged 18 to 35 in good health. The specimen was PBMCs. The CDR3 here is CASSSYRTGVNTGELFF. Written as DNA, the CDR3 is TGTGCCAGCAGCTCATACCGGACAGGGGTGAACACCGGGGAGCTGTTTTTT.